A single sample is the source of the 19 T cell receptor beta chains below, sequenced in a study of shared T cell receptors in the human thymus. Clones were read by immunoSEQ multiplex PCR, and TCRdb kept only the in-frame ones, dropping some. The repertoire holds fewer than 700,000 clones, roughly 90% seen once, with over 0.008% in the top ten. A further study also used this sample, focusing on human thymus T cells.

Sequencing input: thymocytes. The receptors derive from a boy under two years old with a congenital heart defect.

V gene TRBV28 combines with J gene TRBJ2-7; 7 bases are shared with TRBD2. Trimming removed 4 bases from V and 5 bases from J; junction bases left unmatched: 14. CDR3 size: 16 residues. Germline lookup yields CDR1 MDHEN and CDR2 SYDVKM. The CDR3 loop is CASSSLGGLQWDEQYF. The CDR3 DNA reads as TGTGCCAGCAGTTCCTTGGGAGGGCTTCAGTGGGACGAGCAGTACTTC.

The chain carries TRBV23-1 and TRBJ2-7, with D tentatively TRBD2 (6 bases). TRBV23-1 is known as an ORF, though its function is uncertain. This CDR3 region has 16 residues. V was shortened by 9 bases and J by 9 bases, with 30 bases between the two germline ends. Written as DNA, the CDR3 is TGCGCCAGTAACTGGTTGAGGGACTTGGGATACTGGGGGCAGTACTTC. As protein: CASNWLRDLGYWGQYF.

This clone was seen a handful of times. The chain has TRBV7-2 and TRBJ2-5, with D tentatively TRBD2 (6 bases). V gave up 6 bases and J gave up 4 bases, with 18 bases separating them. The length of the CDR3 is 15 residues. Germline V CDR1 and CDR2: SGHTA, FQGNSA. CDR3 residues: CASRRGKAGRETQYF. The DNA for the CDR3 is TGTGCCAGCAGACGCGGGAAGGCGGGACGAGAGACCCAGTACTTC.

This rearrangement joins TRBV7-9 to TRBJ2-3, with TRBD2 identical over 14 bases. Trimming cost V 2 bases and J 8 bases; bases outside gene matches: 9. CDR3 size: 17 residues. The germline V gene encodes CDR1 SEHNR and CDR2 FQNEAQ (reference sequence). The CDR3 reads CASSLKEGLAGAGTQYF. For the CDR3, the DNA is TGTGCCAGCAGCTTAAAGGAGGGACTAGCGGGGGCGGGTACGCAGTATTTT.

The genes are TRBV18 and TRBJ2-2; 15 nucleotides agree with TRBD2. The trim removed 3 bases at V and 5 bases at J, leaving 7 bases unmatched. The CDR3 runs 18 residues. Germline V CDR1 and CDR2: KGHSH, LQKENI. The CDR3 loop is CASSPGLAGGPNTGELFF. The CDR3 nucleotides are TGTGCCAGCTCACCCGGACTAGCGGGAGGGCCCAATACCGGGGAGCTGTTTTTT.

The gene calls are TRBV28 and TRBJ2-7, with 9 bases aligning to TRBD1. The V segment lost 2 bases and the J segment 3 bases; nucleotides outside the gene matches: 11. This CDR3 region has 17 residues. The germline V gene encodes CDR1 MDHEN and CDR2 SYDVKM. CDR3 amino acids: CASSLPTDRGPHYEQYF. The DNA of the CDR3 is TGTGCCAGCAGTTTACCCACGGACAGGGGCCCTCACTACGAGCAGTACTTC. Looking up the rest from reference TRBV28 and TRBJ2-7 gives the full variable domain: DVKVTQSSRYLVKRTGEKVFLECVQDMDHENMFWYRQDPGLGLRLIYFSYDVKMKEKGDIPEGYSVSREKKERFSLILESASTNQTSMYLCASSLPTDRGPHYEQYFGPGTRLTVT.

The table lists this clone with a few counts. The gene calls are TRBV6-1 and TRBJ2-2, with 11 positions matching TRBD2. CDR1 is MNHNS, CDR2 SASEGT, per germline. The CDR3 has 19 amino acids. After removal of 0 bases from V and 7 bases from J, the junction contained 13 bases not matched to a gene. The DNA of the CDR3 is TGTGCCAGCAGTGAAGCGCGGGGTAGCGGGAGGGCCGTGGGCGGGGAGCTGTTTTTT. This gives the protein CASSEARGSGRAVGGELFF.

The DNA of the CDR3 is TGTGCCAGCAGTCCTCGTTGGGGAGCCTCCTACGAGCAGTACTTC. Translation: CASSPRWGASYEQYF. The chain uses TRBV27 and TRBJ2-7, with D tentatively TRBD2 (5 bases). V dropped 5 bases and J dropped 0 bases, with 14 bases sitting between them. The CDR3 has 15 amino acids. Looked up from germline, CDR1 is MNHEY and CDR2 is SMNVEV (reference sequence).

V gene TRBV27 combines with J gene TRBJ2-7, with 11 bases matching TRBD1. Germline assignment: CDR1 MNHEY and CDR2 SMNVEV (reference sequence). J gave up 2 bases and V 5 bases, and 5 bases lay outside the gene matches. This CDR3 has 15 residues. CDR3 nucleotide sequence: TGTGCCAGCAGTCCGGACAGGGGGCGTACCTACGAGCAGTACTTC. It translates to CASSPDRGRTYEQYF.

This chain joins TRBV30 and TRBJ2-3; 7 positions match TRBD2. V shed 1 base and J 4 bases; nucleotides not matched to a gene: 29. The CDR3 covers 22 residues. CDR1 and CDR2 (germline): GTSNPN, SVGIG (reference sequence). CDR3 amino acids: CAWSATVLARRAGRAPADTQYF. DNA for the CDR3: TGTGCCTGGAGTGCCACAGTTTTGGCCAGAAGAGCGGGACGGGCCCCCGCAGATACGCAGTATTTT.

The rearrangement joins TRBV5-6 to TRBJ1-5; tentatively, D is TRBD1 (6 bases). The germline V and J ends were trimmed by 2 bases and 4 bases, with 22 bases remaining between them. CDR3 length equals 18 residues. The germline gives CDR1 SGHDT, CDR2 YYEEEE. CDR3 DNA sequence: TGTGCCAGCAGCTTCGGCAGGGGCTCAGAATTGGGAAATCAGCCCCAGCATTTT. As protein: CASSFGRGSELGNQPQHF. Filled out from reference TRBV5-6 and TRBJ1-5, the complete variable domain reads DAGVTQSPTHLIKTRGQQVTLRCSPKSGHDTVSWYQQALGQGPQFIFQYYEEEERQRGNFPDRFSGHQFPNYSSELNVNALLLGDSALYLCASSFGRGSELGNQPQHFGDGTRLSIL.

The chain links TRBV29-1 to TRBJ2-2; 7 bases align to TRBD2. This CDR3 spans 14 amino acids. The V segment lost 5 bases and the J segment 3 bases; nucleotides outside the gene matches: 6. Germline V gene lookup returns CDR1 SQVTM and CDR2 ANQGSEA. As DNA, the CDR3 is TGCAGCGTTTACGACGGGAGGCACACCGGGGAGCTGTTTTTT. It codes for CSVYDGRHTGELFF.

V gene TRBV4-3 combines with J gene TRBJ1-1, with 8 nucleotides matching TRBD1. The CDR3 totals 17 residues. CDR1 and CDR2 (germline): LGHNA, YSLEER. V was pared by 0 bases and J by 0 bases, with 6 bases of the junction left unmatched. The CDR3 sequence is CASSQDRGRDMNTEAFF. CDR3 DNA: TGCGCCAGCAGCCAAGACAGGGGGCGAGATATGAACACTGAAGCTTTCTTT.

V usage is TRBV7-9 and J usage is TRBJ2-5; 7 bases agree with TRBD1. The CDR3 is made up of 15 amino acids. Germline loops: CDR1 SEHNR, CDR2 FQNEAQ (reference sequence). Trimming removed 4 bases from V and 5 bases from J; junction bases left unmatched: 10. The CDR3 sequence: CASSYDRVRGETQYF. DNA for the CDR3: TGTGCCAGCAGCTATGACAGGGTCCGCGGGGAGACCCAGTACTTC.

The chain is built from TRBV12-5 and TRBJ1-1, with 7 bases matching TRBD1. This CDR3 spans 16 amino acids. The V gene's germline CDR1 is LGHNT and CDR2 FRNRAP. After removal of 0 bases from V and 4 bases from J, the junction contained 8 bases not matched to a gene. The CDR3 reads CASGLVSTGYVTEAFF. DNA for the CDR3: TGTGCTAGTGGTTTGGTATCGACAGGGTATGTCACTGAAGCTTTCTTT. Full variable domain (rest looked up from reference TRBV12-5 and TRBJ1-1): DARVTQTPRHKVTEMGQEVTMRCQPILGHNTVFWYRQTMMQGLELLAYFRNRAPLDDSGMPKDRFSAEMPDATLATLKIQPSEPRDSAVYFCASGLVSTGYVTEAFFGQGTRLTVV.

The chain joins TRBV7-9 to TRBJ1-3; maybe TRBD1 (6 bases). The CDR3 is made up of 17 amino acids. Germline CDR1 reads SEHNR; CDR2 reads FQNEAQ (reference sequence). V lost 5 bases to trimming and J lost 9 bases, with 26 bases between them. Here the CDR3 reads CASSLWTASNGYSTIYF. The CDR3, as DNA: TGTGCCAGCAGCCTGTGGACAGCCTCGAACGGGTATAGCACCATATATTTT. The whole variable domain, remainder taken from reference TRBV7-9 and TRBJ1-3, is DTGVSQNPRHKITKRGQNVTFRCDPISEHNRLYWYRQTLGQGPEFLTYFQNEAQLEKSRLLSDRFSAERPKGSFSTLEIQRTEQGDSAMYLCASSLWTASNGYSTIYFGEGSWLTVV.

This chain links TRBV7-9 with TRBJ2-1, with TRBD2 matching 9 bases. J lost 2 bases, V lost 5 bases, and 4 bases had no gene match. There are 15 residues in the CDR3. Germline V lookup: CDR1 SEHNR, CDR2 FQNEAQ (reference sequence). The CDR3 DNA is TGTGCCAGCAGCCCCAGCGGGAGGCCCTACAATGAGCAGTTCTTC. This sequence encodes CASSPSGRPYNEQFF.

This clone has a single count. V gene TRBV27 combines with J gene TRBJ2-7; 7 positions agree with TRBD1. Germline V gene lookup returns CDR1 MNHEY and CDR2 SMNVEV (reference sequence). This CDR3 spans 15 amino acids. The ends lost 4 bases at V and 0 bases at J; junction bases unmatched: 6. In DNA form, the CDR3 reads TGTGCCAGCAGTTCCACGTGGGACAGCTCCTACGAGCAGTACTTC. This encodes CASSSTWDSSYEQYF.

This clone was detected a few times. V is TRBV5-6 and J is TRBJ2-1; 11 nucleotides match TRBD2. This CDR3 spans 16 amino acids. With V trimmed by 4 bases and J by 4 bases, 7 bases remained unmatched. The germline V gene encodes CDR1 SGHDT and CDR2 YYEEEE. The CDR3 is CASSGTLAGGYNEQFF. The CDR3 DNA follows: TGTGCCAGCAGCGGGACCCTAGCGGGAGGTTACAATGAGCAGTTCTTC.